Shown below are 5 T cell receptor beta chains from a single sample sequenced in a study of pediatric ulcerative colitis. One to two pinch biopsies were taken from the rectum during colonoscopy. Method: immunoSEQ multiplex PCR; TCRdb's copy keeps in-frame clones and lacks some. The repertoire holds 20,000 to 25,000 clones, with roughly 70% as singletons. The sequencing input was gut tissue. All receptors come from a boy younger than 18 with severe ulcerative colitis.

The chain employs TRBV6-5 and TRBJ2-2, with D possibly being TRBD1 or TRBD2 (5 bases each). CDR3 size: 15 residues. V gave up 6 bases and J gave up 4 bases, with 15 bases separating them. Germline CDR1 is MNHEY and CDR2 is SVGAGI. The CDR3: CASSMARGVTGELFF. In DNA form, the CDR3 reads TGTGCCAGCAGCATGGCCCGAGGGGTCACCGGGGAGCTGTTTTTT.

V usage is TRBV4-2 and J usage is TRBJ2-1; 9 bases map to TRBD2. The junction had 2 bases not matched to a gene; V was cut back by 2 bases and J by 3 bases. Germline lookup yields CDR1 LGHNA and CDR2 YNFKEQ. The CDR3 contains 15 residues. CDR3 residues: CASSQILAGYNEQFF. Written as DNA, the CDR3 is TGTGCCAGCAGCCAAATACTAGCGGGCTACAATGAGCAGTTCTTC.

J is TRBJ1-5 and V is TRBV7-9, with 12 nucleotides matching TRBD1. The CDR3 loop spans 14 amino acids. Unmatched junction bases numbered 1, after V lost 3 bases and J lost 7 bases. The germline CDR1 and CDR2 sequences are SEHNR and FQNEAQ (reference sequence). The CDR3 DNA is TGTGCCAGCAGCTTTGGGACAGGGGGCCAGCCCCAGCATTTT. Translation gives CASSFGTGGQPQHF.

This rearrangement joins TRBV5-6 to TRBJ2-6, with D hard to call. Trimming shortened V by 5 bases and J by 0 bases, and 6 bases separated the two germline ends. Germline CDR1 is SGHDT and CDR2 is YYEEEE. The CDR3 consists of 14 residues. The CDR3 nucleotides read TGTGCCAGCAGTCCCCTCTCTGGGGCCAACGTCCTGACTTTC. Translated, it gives CASSPLSGANVLTF. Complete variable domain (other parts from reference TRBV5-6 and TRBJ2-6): DAGVTQSPTHLIKTRGQQVTLRCSPKSGHDTVSWYQQALGQGPQFIFQYYEEEERQRGNFPDRFSGHQFPNYSSELNVNALLLGDSALYLCASSPLSGANVLTFGAGSRLTVL.

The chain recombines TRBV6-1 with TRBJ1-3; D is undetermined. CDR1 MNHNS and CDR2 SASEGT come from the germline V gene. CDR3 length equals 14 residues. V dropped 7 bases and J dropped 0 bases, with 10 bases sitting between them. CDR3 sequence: CASKMTPSGNTIYF. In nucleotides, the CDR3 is TGTGCCAGCAAAATGACTCCCTCTGGAAACACCATATATTTT.